The 22 T cell receptor beta chains below were found in one sample sequenced in a study of early stage breast cancer tumors. Only in-frame clones appear in the TCRdb table, and some are missing; sequencing was by immunoSEQ multiplex PCR. Among about 36,000 clones listed, under 80% were seen once. Sample: blood. The receptors were gathered from a person in their sixties or seventies with breast cancer.

The CDR3 region has the DNA TGTGCCAGCAGTTACTTCACCGGGACAGGGGCCAGCGAGCAGTACTTC. It codes for CASSYFTGTGASEQYF. The chain couples TRBV6-5 to TRBJ2-7; the match to TRBD1 covers 10 bases. Germline CDR1 reads MNHEY; CDR2 reads SVGAGI. CDR3 size: 16 residues. The V and J ends lost 1 base and 6 bases, in that order; junction bases with no gene match: 9.

The chain joins TRBV7-9 to TRBJ1-1; no reliable D call. The germline CDR1 and CDR2 sequences are SEHNR and FQNEAQ (reference sequence). This CDR3 comprises 12 residues. Trimming removed 0 bases at V and 6 bases at J, with 5 bases between. CDR3 sequence: CASSLAAAEAFF. For the CDR3, the DNA is TGTGCCAGCAGCTTAGCGGCCGCTGAAGCTTTCTTT.

The chain carries TRBV6-1 and TRBJ1-6; 7 bases fit TRBD1. Trimming cost V 3 bases and J 7 bases; bases outside gene matches: 6. CDR3 length: 15 amino acids. Germline V gene lookup returns CDR1 MNHNS and CDR2 SASEGT. The CDR3 nucleotides are TGTGCCAGCAGTGATAGCTCAGGGGGAAATTCACCCCTCCACTTT. Translating it yields CASSDSSGGNSPLHF.

The chain combines TRBV5-1 with TRBJ2-1; no firm D call. There are 14 residues in the CDR3. Germline CDR1 SGHRS, CDR2 YFSETQ. Trimming took off 3 bases at V and 2 bases at J, with 9 bases between the two ends. CDR3 coding DNA: TGCGCCAGCAGCTACTATTTCCCCTACAATGAGCAGTTCTTC. It is translated as CASSYYFPYNEQFF. Full variable domain (rest looked up from reference TRBV5-1 and TRBJ2-1): KAGVTQTPRYLIKTRGQQVTLSCSPISGHRSVSWYQQTPGQGLQFLFEYFSETQRNKGNFPGRFSGRQFSNSRSEMNVSTLELGDSALYLCASSYYFPYNEQFFGPGTRLTVL.

This clone has a single count. DNA for the CDR3: TGTGCCAGTAGTAGTCAGTCCACCGGGGAGCTGTTTTTT. It specifies CASSSQSTGELFF. The J gene is TRBJ2-2, the V gene TRBV19, with D hard to call. Germline CDR1 is LNHDA and CDR2 is SQIVND (reference sequence). The CDR3 is made up of 13 amino acids. V was cut by 4 bases and J by 4 bases, with 7 bases left in between.

This clone came up once. This chain connects TRBV6-5 to TRBJ1-2; D might be TRBD1 (5 bases). The CDR3 runs to 14 residues. Germline CDR1 and CDR2: MNHEY and SVGAGI. V was shortened by 4 bases and J by 8 bases, with 17 bases between the two germline ends. CDR3 residues: CASSWDGTAQGYTF. The CDR3 region has the DNA TGTGCCAGCAGTTGGGACGGGACTGCGCAAGGCTACACCTTC.

The chain uses TRBV27 and TRBJ1-1; weak D call: TRBD1 (6 bases). V was shortened by 8 bases and J by 6 bases, with 34 bases between the two germline ends. The CDR3 runs to 19 residues. Germline V CDR1 and CDR2: MNHEY, SMNVEV (reference sequence). The CDR3 nucleotides read TGTGCCAGCGTATTTAGCCGGTGGGGAAGGACAGAAGCTTTCGCTGAAGCTTTCTTT. Translating it yields CASVFSRWGRTEAFAEAFF.

The CDR3 coding sequence is TGTGCCACCCATATAGCAGGGGGCCATGGCTACACCTTC. Encoded protein: CATHIAGGHGYTF. The chain has TRBV19 and TRBJ1-2, with 8 bases aligning to TRBD1. Germline V gene data show CDR1 as LNHDA and CDR2 as SQIVND (reference sequence). CDR3 size: 13 residues. V lost 10 bases to trimming and J lost 6 bases; unmatched junction nucleotides: 10.

The chain employs TRBV5-6 and TRBJ2-7; D call uncertain. V lost 2 bases and J 2 bases, leaving 14 bases between the germline ends. The CDR3 runs to 15 residues. Germline CDR1 SGHDT, CDR2 YYEEEE. The CDR3 loop reads CASSFLRNGPYEQYF. CDR3 DNA: TGTGCCAGCAGCTTTCTACGTAATGGGCCCTACGAGCAGTACTTC.

The rearrangement joins TRBV19 to TRBJ1-5, with TRBD1 matching over 10 bases. Germline V gene lookup returns CDR1 LNHDA and CDR2 SQIVND (reference sequence). With 5 bases clipped from V and 6 bases from J, the junction kept 7 bases outside the gene matches. The CDR3 extends over 15 amino acids. The CDR3: CASSHSGDRGQPQHF. The DNA for the CDR3 is TGTGCCAGTAGTCACTCGGGGGACAGGGGTCAGCCCCAGCATTTT.

This clone was observed a single time. The gene calls are TRBV6-1 and TRBJ2-7; TRBD1 matches at 9 bases. Per germline, CDR1 MNHNS and CDR2 SASEGT. This CDR3 region has 14 residues. V was pared by 7 bases and J by 3 bases, with 7 bases of the junction left unmatched. CDR3 residues: CASKPGTGNYEQYF. CDR3 sequence (DNA): TGTGCCAGCAAGCCAGGGACAGGGAACTACGAGCAGTACTTC.

This chain joins TRBV5-4 and TRBJ1-2; D not certain. CDR1 SGHNT and CDR2 YYREEE come from the germline V gene (reference sequence). The CDR3 has 17 amino acids. V was shortened by 4 bases and J by 2 bases, with 21 bases between the two germline ends. This CDR3 is CASSPLPGKNTNYGYTF. As DNA, the CDR3 is TGTGCCAGCAGCCCACTGCCGGGGAAAAATACCAACTATGGCTACACCTTC.

The gene calls are TRBV28 and TRBJ2-5; D might be TRBD2 (6 bases). V was pared by 5 bases and J by 2 bases, with 15 bases between. The length of the CDR3 is 15 residues. The germline V gene encodes CDR1 MDHEN and CDR2 SYDVKM. This chain's CDR3 is CASSQSRGWQETQYF. The CDR3 DNA reads as TGTGCCAGCAGTCAGTCCCGGGGGTGGCAAGAGACCCAGTACTTC.

The chain combines TRBV7-3 with TRBJ2-7, with 7 bases matching TRBD1. The CDR3 has 13 residues. Germline values: CDR1 SGHTA, CDR2 FQGTGA. The junction had 4 bases not matched to a gene; V was cut back by 5 bases and J by 3 bases. CDR3 nucleotides: TGTGCCAGCAGCCGGGACAGAGGCTACGAGCAGTACTTC. Its protein product is CASSRDRGYEQYF. The whole variable domain, filled in from reference TRBV7-3 and TRBJ2-7, reads GAGVSQTPSNKVTEKGKYVELRCDPISGHTALYWYRQSLGQGPEFLIYFQGTGAADDSGLPNDRFFAVRPEGSVSTLKIQRTERGDSAVYLCASSRDRGYEQYFGPGTRLTVT.

V is TRBV5-3 and J is TRBJ1-1; D is unclear. TRBV5-3 is designated an ORF whose function remains uncertain. The CDR3 is 14 amino acids. V lost 2 bases and J 3 bases, leaving 11 bases between the germline ends. DNA for the CDR3: TGTGCCAGAAGCTTCGAACCCAGATACACTGAAGCTTTCTTT. It specifies CARSFEPRYTEAFF.

This clone was counted between two and nine times. The genes are TRBV5-4 and TRBJ2-5; D not resolved. CDR1 and CDR2 from the germline V gene are SGHNT and YYREEE (reference sequence). The ends were cut back, 0 bases at V and 6 bases at J, with 9 bases in the middle. CDR3 length equals 13 residues. The CDR3 DNA reads as TGTGCCAGCAGCTTGGTAGACGCCAAGACCCAGTACTTC. It translates to CASSLVDAKTQYF.

The chain carries TRBV7-8 and TRBJ2-3; 9 bases match TRBD2. Unmatched junction bases numbered 8, after V lost 7 bases and J lost 3 bases. The germline CDR1 and CDR2 sequences are SGHVS and FQNEAQ. The length of the CDR3 is 15 residues. DNA for the CDR3: TGTGCCAGCACTCAAAGCGGGGGGAGGACAGATACGCAGTATTTT. As protein: CASTQSGGRTDTQYF.

On this clone: The missing conserved phenylalanine or tryptophan at the end of this CDR3 makes a read error likely. The DNA is omitted, as the CDR3 cannot be located on it reliably, and the CDR3 follows TCRdb's listing. The chain has TRBV23-1 and TRBJ2-7. TRBV23-1 is filed as an ORF, its function uncertain. Both ends counted, the CDR3 spans 9 residues. CDR3 sequence: CASPVAKSA.

V gene TRBV10-2 combines with J gene TRBJ1-5; TRBD1 matches 8 bases. CDR3 length equals 16 residues. From germline, CDR1 is WSHSY and CDR2 SAAADI. V was pared by 10 bases and J by 0 bases, with 11 bases of the junction left unmatched. CDR3 region: CATRRTGGDSNQPQHF. Here the CDR3 DNA reads TGCGCCACCCGTCGCACAGGGGGGGATAGCAATCAGCCCCAGCATTTT.

V usage is TRBV9 and J usage is TRBJ1-3; unclear D gene. V gave up 0 bases and J gave up 2 bases, with 9 bases separating them. Germline V gene sequence: CDR1 SGDLS, CDR2 YYNGEE. The CDR3 runs to 15 residues. DNA of the CDR3: TGTGCCAGCAGCGTAGACCCCCAGGCTGGAAACACCATATATTTT. It specifies CASSVDPQAGNTIYF.

This chain joins TRBV6-6 and TRBJ2-7, with D unclear. From germline, CDR1 is MNHNY and CDR2 SVGAGI (reference sequence). This CDR3 region has 13 residues. V was clipped by 2 bases and J by 2 bases, with 7 bases between them. CDR3 sequence: CASSYALTYEQYF. CDR3 coding DNA: TGTGCCAGCAGTTACGCCTTAACCTACGAGCAGTACTTC.

The rearrangement links TRBV9 to TRBJ2-5; D not resolved. The CDR3 contains 12 residues. V lost 0 bases to trimming and J lost 5 bases, with 5 bases between them. The germline gives CDR1 SGDLS, CDR2 YYNGEE. Here the CDR3 reads CASSVDLETQYF. CDR3 nucleotides: TGTGCCAGCAGCGTAGACTTGGAGACCCAGTACTTC.